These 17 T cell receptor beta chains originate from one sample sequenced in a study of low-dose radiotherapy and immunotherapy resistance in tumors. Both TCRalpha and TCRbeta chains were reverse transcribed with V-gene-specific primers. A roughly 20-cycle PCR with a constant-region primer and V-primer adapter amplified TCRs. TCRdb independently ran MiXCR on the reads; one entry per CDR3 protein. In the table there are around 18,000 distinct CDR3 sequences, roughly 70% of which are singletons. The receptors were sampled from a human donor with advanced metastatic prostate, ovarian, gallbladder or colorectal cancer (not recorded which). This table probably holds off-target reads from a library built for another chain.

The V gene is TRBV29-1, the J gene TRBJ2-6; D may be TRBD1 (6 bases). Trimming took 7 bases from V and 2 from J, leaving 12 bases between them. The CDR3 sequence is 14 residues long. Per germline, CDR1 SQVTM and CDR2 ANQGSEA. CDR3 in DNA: TGCAGCGCTGTTACAGGGCCTGGGGCCAACGTCCTGACTTTC. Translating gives CSAVTGPGANVLTF.

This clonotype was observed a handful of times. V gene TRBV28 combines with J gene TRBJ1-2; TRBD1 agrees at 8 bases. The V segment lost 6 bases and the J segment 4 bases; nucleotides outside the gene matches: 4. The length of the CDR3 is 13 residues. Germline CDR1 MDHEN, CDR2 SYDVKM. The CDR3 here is CASSYGQGYGYTF. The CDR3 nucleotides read TGTGCCAGCAGCTATGGACAGGGCTATGGCTACACCTTC.

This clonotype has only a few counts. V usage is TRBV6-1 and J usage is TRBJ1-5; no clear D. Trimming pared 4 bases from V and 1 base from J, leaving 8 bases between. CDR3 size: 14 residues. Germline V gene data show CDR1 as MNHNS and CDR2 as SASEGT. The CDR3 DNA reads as TGTGCCAGCAGTGCTCTGGGCAGCAATCAGCCCCAGCATTTT. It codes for CASSALGSNQPQHF.

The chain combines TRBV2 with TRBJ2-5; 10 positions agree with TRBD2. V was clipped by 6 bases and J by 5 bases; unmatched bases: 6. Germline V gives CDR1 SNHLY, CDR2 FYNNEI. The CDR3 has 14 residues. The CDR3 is CASRSGGGRETQYF. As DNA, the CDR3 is TGTGCCAGCAGGAGCGGGGGGGGACGGGAGACCCAGTACTTC.

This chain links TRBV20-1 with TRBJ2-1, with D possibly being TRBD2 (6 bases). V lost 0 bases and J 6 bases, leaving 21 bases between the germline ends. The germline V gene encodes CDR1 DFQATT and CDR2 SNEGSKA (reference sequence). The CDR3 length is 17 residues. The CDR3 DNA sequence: TGCAGTGCTAGAGAGGAATGGTCGGGAGCGGGTGGCAATGAGCAGTTCTTC. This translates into CSAREEWSGAGGNEQFF.

DNA of the CDR3: TGTGCCAGCAGCTCGGGACCGGGGGGCAATCAGCCCCAGCATTTT. Residues: CASSSGPGGNQPQHF. The chain joins TRBV7-8 to TRBJ1-5, with D tentatively TRBD1 (5 bases). The ends were cut back, 4 bases at V and 2 bases at J, with 12 bases in the middle. Looked up from germline, CDR1 is SGHVS and CDR2 is FQNEAQ. The CDR3 has 15 amino acids.

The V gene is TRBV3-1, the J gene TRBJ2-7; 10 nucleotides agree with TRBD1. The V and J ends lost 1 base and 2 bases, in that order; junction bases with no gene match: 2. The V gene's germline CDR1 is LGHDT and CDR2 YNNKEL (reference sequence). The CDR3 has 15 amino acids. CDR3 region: CASSQGTGGTYEQYF. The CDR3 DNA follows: TGTGCCAGCAGCCAAGGGACAGGGGGAACCTACGAGCAGTACTTC.

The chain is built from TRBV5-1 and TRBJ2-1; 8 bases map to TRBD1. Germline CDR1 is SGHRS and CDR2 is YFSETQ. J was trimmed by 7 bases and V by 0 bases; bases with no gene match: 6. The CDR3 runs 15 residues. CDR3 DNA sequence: TGCGCCAGCAGCTTGGTCCCAGGGGGCTTAAATGAGCAGTTCTTC. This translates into CASSLVPGGLNEQFF.

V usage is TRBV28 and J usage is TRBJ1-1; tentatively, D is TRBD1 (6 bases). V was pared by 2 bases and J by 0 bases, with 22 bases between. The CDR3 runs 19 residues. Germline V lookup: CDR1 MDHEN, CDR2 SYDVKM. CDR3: CASSLPTSRGGRVNTEAFF. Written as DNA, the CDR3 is TGTGCCAGCAGTTTACCTACCTCACGAGGGGGGAGAGTGAACACTGAAGCTTTCTTT.

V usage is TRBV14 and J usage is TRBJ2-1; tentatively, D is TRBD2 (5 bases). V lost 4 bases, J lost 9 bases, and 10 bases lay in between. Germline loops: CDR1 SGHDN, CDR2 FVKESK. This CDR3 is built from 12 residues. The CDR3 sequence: CASSLRGREQFF. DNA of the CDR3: TGTGCCAGCAGCCTACGCGGGCGTGAGCAGTTCTTC.

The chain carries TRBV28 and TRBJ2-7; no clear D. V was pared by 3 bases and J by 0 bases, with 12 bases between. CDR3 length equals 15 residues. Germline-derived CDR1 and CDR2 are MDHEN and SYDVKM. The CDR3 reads CASSFPGRSSYEQYF. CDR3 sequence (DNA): TGTGCCAGCAGTTTCCCCGGACGAAGCTCCTACGAGCAGTACTTC.

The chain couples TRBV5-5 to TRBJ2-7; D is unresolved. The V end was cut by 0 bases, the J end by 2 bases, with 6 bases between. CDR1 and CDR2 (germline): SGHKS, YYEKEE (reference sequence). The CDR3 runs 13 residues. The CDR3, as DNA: TGTGCCAGCAGCTTGGTCGATACCTACGAGCAGTACTTC. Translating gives CASSLVDTYEQYF.

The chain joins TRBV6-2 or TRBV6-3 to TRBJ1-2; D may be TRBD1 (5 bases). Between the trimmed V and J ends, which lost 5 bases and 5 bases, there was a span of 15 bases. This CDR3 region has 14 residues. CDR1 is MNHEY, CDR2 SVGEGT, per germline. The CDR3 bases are TGTGCCAGCAGTACCGGGACGTCGCATTATGGCTACACCTTC. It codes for CASSTGTSHYGYTF.

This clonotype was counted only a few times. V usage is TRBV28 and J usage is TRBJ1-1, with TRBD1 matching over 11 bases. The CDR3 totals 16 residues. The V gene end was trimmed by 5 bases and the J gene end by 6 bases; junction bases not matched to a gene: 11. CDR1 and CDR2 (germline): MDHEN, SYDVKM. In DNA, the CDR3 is TGTGCCAGCAGTGCCTGGACAGGGGGCGCGAGGGCTGAAGCTTTCTTT. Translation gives CASSAWTGGARAEAFF.

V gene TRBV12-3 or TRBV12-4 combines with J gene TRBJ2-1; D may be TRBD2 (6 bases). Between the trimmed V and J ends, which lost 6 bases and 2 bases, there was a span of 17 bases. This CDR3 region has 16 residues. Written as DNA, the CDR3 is TGTGCCAGCAGCAGTTGGCCGGGACTTACCTACAATGAGCAGTTCTTC. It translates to CASSSWPGLTYNEQFF.

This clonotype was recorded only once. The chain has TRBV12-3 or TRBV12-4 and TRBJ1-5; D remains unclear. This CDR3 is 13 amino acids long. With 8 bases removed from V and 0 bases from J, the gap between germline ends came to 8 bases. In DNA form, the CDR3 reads TGTGCCAGCTCGCGGAATAGCAATCAGCCCCAGCATTTT. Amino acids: CASSRNSNQPQHF.

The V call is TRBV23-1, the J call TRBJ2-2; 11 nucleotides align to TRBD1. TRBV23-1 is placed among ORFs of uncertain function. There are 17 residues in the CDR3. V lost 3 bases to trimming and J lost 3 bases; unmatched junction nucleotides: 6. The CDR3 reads CASSHHRDRGDTGELFF. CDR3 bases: TGCGCCAGCAGTCACCACCGGGACAGGGGGGACACCGGGGAGCTGTTTTTT.